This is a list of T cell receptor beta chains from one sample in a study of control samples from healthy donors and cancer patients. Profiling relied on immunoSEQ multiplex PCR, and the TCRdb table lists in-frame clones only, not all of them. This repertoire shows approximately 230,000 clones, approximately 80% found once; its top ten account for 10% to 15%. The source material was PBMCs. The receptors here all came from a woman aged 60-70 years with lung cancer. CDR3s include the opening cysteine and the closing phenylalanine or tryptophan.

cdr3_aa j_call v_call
CARGFQSSGNTIYF TRBJ1-3 TRBV21-1
CASSLSGVVYEQYF TRBJ2-7 TRBV27
CASSLETGFYEQYF TRBJ2-7 TRBV5-1
CASSLGGVNTEAFF TRBJ1-1 TRBV11-3
CASSGLAGVNEQFF TRBJ2-1 TRBV19
CASSPLGGGTDTQYF TRBJ2-3 TRBV3-1/TRBV3-2
CASSLLMATNEKLFF TRBJ1-4 TRBV7-9
CASSTQGDWGYGYTF TRBJ1-2 TRBV5-6
CASSLLLSTQYF TRBJ2-5 TRBV5-4
CASSEAGSWGSTPLHF TRBJ1-6 TRBV19
CASSETGALNTEAFF TRBJ1-1 TRBV7-3
CASSLAAGVYEQYF TRBJ2-7 TRBV27
CASSLYGTPTGEQYF TRBJ2-7 TRBV7-3
CASSTGGTEAFF TRBJ1-1 TRBV6-5
CASTPPDRARAEAFF TRBJ1-1 TRBV19
CASSFRTGYNEQFF TRBJ2-1 TRBV11-2
CASRLTSGGSYNEQFF TRBJ2-1 TRBV5-1
CASSQVLENYGYTF TRBJ1-2 TRBV4-1
CATSRDLDEAYEQYF TRBJ2-7 TRBV15
CASRKTPSGNNEQFF TRBJ2-1 TRBV4-1
CASRPAGTINSPLHF TRBJ1-6 TRBV19
CASSALANTGELFF TRBJ2-2 TRBV10-1
CASSSTGQGREAFF TRBJ1-1 TRBV28
CASSSYDGYGYTF TRBJ1-2 TRBV12-3/TRBV12-4
CASSSLQGPPEQPQHF TRBJ1-5 TRBV5-5
CASSEGRGLSTGELFF TRBJ2-2 TRBV2
CAISRSLAGSTDTQYF TRBJ2-3 TRBV10-3
CASSPGQGASSAKNIQYF TRBJ2-4 TRBV18
CASSGTGNQPQHF TRBJ1-5 TRBV2
CASSYRAIAETQYF TRBJ2-5 TRBV3-1/TRBV3-2
CASSLGGGTYEKLFF TRBJ1-4 TRBV5-4
CASSLGQGVMDTQYF TRBJ2-3 TRBV5-6
CASSEFGTSNQPQHF TRBJ1-5 TRBV2
CASSFAGGNTGELFF TRBJ2-2 TRBV9
CASSPGGHYGYTF TRBJ1-2 TRBV6-5
CASSQGWDRGLKTQYF TRBJ2-5 TRBV14